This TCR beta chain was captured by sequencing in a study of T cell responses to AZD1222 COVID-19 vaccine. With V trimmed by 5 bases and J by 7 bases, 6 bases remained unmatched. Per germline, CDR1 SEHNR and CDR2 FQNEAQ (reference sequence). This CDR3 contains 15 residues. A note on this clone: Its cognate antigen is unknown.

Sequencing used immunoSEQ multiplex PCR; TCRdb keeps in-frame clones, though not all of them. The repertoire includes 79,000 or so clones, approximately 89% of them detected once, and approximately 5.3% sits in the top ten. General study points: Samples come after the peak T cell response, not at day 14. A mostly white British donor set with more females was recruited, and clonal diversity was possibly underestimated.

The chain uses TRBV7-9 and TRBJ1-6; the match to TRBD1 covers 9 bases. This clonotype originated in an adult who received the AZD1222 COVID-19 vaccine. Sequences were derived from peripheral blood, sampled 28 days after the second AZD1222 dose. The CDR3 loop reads CASSAQGAGNSPLHF. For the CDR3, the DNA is TGTGCCAGCAGCGCACAGGGGGCCGGAAATTCACCCCTCCACTTT.